A single sample is the source of the 29 T cell receptor beta chains below, sequenced in a study of regulatory and conventional T cells in RAG deficiency. Conventional CD4+ T cells were sorted from blood as CD25-low CD127-high cells. Assay used: immunoSEQ multiplex PCR; TCRdb lists only in-frame clones, some missing. This sample has some 30,000 clones, with 96% found just once. The same sample was also used in a study of regulatory T cells. That study adds: The PCR used 52 TRBV and 13 TRBJ primers.

The sequenced sample consisted of CD25- CD4+ T cells sorted from blood. These receptor sequences come from a human donor in good health.

The table lists this clone with a few counts. The chain links TRBV21-1 to TRBJ1-4; the DNA was not used to check the table's D call, TRBD1. TRBV21-1 is a listed pseudogene. This CDR3 is 17 amino acids long. The CDR3 DNA is TGTGCCAGCAGCAAAGAAAGTTTTGGCAGTCACAATGAAAAACTGTTTTTT. Translated: CASSKESFGSHNEKLFF.

CDR3 DNA: TGTGCCAGCAGCTTAGCGGGACTTATCACAGATACGCAGTATTTT. It encodes CASSLAGLITDTQYF. The V call is TRBV7-9, the J call TRBJ2-3, with D maybe TRBD2 (6 bases). The CDR3 is 15 amino acids. V gave up 0 bases and J gave up 2 bases, with 9 bases separating them. The germline CDR1 and CDR2 sequences are SEHNR and FQNEAQ (reference sequence).

The genes are TRBV5-1 and TRBJ1-1; possibly TRBD1 for D (6 bases). The V and J ends lost 0 bases and 5 bases respectively, with 8 bases between them. The CDR3 loop spans 13 amino acids. Germline CDR1 and CDR2: SGHRS and YFSETQ. CDR3 sequence reads: CASSLEGGTEAFF. The CDR3, as DNA: TGCGCCAGCAGCTTGGAAGGGGGAACTGAAGCTTTCTTT.

The V gene is TRBV5-4, the J gene TRBJ2-5, with TRBD1 matching 7 bases. The J call may be wrong; the DNA end is better matched by TRBJ2-7. Germline CDR1 is SGHNT and CDR2 is YYREEE (reference sequence). The CDR3 is made up of 14 amino acids. The CDR3 DNA reads TGTGCCAGCAGCCCAGGACAGGATTCCTACGAGCAGTACTTC. Protein: CASSPGQDSYEQYF.

The sample holds one count of this clone. The genes are TRBV25-1 and TRBJ2-1; TRBD1 matches at 11 bases. The junction had 4 bases not matched to a gene; V was cut back by 2 bases and J by 7 bases. The CDR3 has 15 amino acids. CDR1 is MGHDK, CDR2 SYGVNS, per germline. The CDR3 DNA sequence: TGTGCCAGCAGTGAAGGACAGGGGGCCGGGAATGAGCAGTTCTTC. It yields the protein CASSEGQGAGNEQFF.

This clone has only one observation. V usage is TRBV12-5 and J usage is TRBJ1-3, with 9 bases aligning to TRBD1. The trim removed 1 base at V and 3 bases at J, leaving 4 bases unmatched. Germline V lookup: CDR1 LGHNT, CDR2 FRNRAP. The CDR3 totals 16 residues. The CDR3 sequence is CASGLATGGHGNTIYF. CDR3 bases: TGTGCTAGTGGTTTGGCGACAGGGGGGCATGGAAACACCATATATTTT.

The rearrangement uses TRBV25-1 and TRBJ2-5; a weak D match, TRBD1 (6 bases). The CDR3 consists of 16 residues. The V gene's germline CDR1 is MGHDK and CDR2 SYGVNS. With 2 bases removed from V and 5 bases from J, the gap between germline ends came to 18 bases. The CDR3 nucleotides are TGTGCCAGCAGTGAACAGGGGCGGTTGTTTGGGGAGACCCAGTACTTC. Amino acids: CASSEQGRLFGETQYF.

This chain joins TRBV7-8 and TRBJ2-7, with 10 bases fitting TRBD2. The V gene end was trimmed by 5 bases and the J gene end by 3 bases; junction bases not matched to a gene: 4. The CDR3 runs to 14 residues. Germline-derived CDR1 and CDR2 are SGHVS and FQNEAQ. The CDR3 coding sequence is TGTGCCAGCAGCCCCGGGACTAGCGTCTACGAGCAGTACTTC. Translated, it gives CASSPGTSVYEQYF.

The chain carries TRBV7-9 and TRBJ2-3, with 9 bases matching TRBD2. The V gene's germline CDR1 is SEHNR and CDR2 FQNEAQ (reference sequence). V was clipped by 1 base and J by 3 bases; unmatched bases: 2. The CDR3 length is 15 residues. The CDR3 here is CASSLDGLATDTQYF. CDR3 coding DNA: TGTGCCAGCAGCTTAGACGGACTAGCGACAGATACGCAGTATTTT.

The chain has TRBV5-1 and TRBJ2-5; 10 bases fit TRBD2. Germline V gene sequence: CDR1 SGHRS, CDR2 YFSETQ. There are 16 residues in the CDR3. After removal of 0 bases from V and 1 base from J, the junction contained 3 bases not matched to a gene. Written as DNA, the CDR3 is TGCGCCAGCAGCTTGGCGTCTAGCGGGGGCCAAGAGACCCAGTACTTC. Its translation is CASSLASSGGQETQYF.

DNA of the CDR3: TGTGCCAGCAGTCGCGACAGGGGCTCCAATCAGCCCCAGCATTTT. This gives the protein CASSRDRGSNQPQHF. The chain links TRBV6-6 to TRBJ1-5, with 8 bases fitting TRBD1. The V segment lost 5 bases and the J segment 3 bases; nucleotides outside the gene matches: 6. There are 15 residues in the CDR3. Germline V lookup: CDR1 MNHNY, CDR2 SVGAGI (reference sequence).

This clone was picked up a small number of times. The genes are TRBV2 and TRBJ1-4, with D maybe TRBD1 (5 bases). Germline values: CDR1 SNHLY, CDR2 FYNNEI. The V end lost 5 bases, the J end lost 8 bases, and 12 bases lay between the germline ends. This CDR3 contains 13 residues. In DNA form, the CDR3 reads TGTGCCAGCAGTCCGCGACAGACCGAAAAACTGTTTTTT. Protein product: CASSPRQTEKLFF.

The chain joins TRBV5-5 to TRBJ1-1; 7 bases line up with TRBD1. The CDR3 is 14 amino acids. Trimming took 3 bases from V and 5 from J; bases not matched to a gene: 7. Germline V gives CDR1 SGHKS, CDR2 YYEKEE (reference sequence). CDR3 sequence: CASSSTTGLTEAFF. DNA of the CDR3: TGTGCCAGCAGCTCCACGACAGGGCTAACTGAAGCTTTCTTT. Full variable domain (rest looked up from reference TRBV5-5 and TRBJ1-1): DAGVTQSPTHLIKTRGQQVTLRCSPISGHKSVSWYQQVLGQGPQFIFQYYEKEERGRGNFPDRFSARQFPNYSSELNVNALLLGDSALYLCASSSTTGLTEAFFGQGTRLTVV.

V is TRBV5-1 and J is TRBJ1-1; 7 nucleotides match TRBD1. The CDR3 spans 14 residues. Looked up from germline, CDR1 is SGHRS and CDR2 is YFSETQ. V lost 0 bases and J lost 5; bases outside the gene matches: 4. CDR3: CASSLGAGGTEAFF. CDR3 sequence (DNA): TGCGCCAGCAGCTTGGGGGCAGGGGGGACTGAAGCTTTCTTT.

The genes are TRBV9 and TRBJ2-1; 10 bases are a match to TRBD2. Trimming at V came to 0 bases and at J to 9 bases, leaving 9 bases not matched to a gene. CDR3 size: 16 residues. Germline values: CDR1 SGDLS, CDR2 YYNGEE. For the CDR3, the DNA is TGTGCCAGCAGCGTAGGTCCAGCGGGAGGGCCGGGTGAGCAGTTCTTC. Its translation: CASSVGPAGGPGEQFF. Full variable domain (missing parts from reference TRBV9 and TRBJ2-1): DSGVTQTPKHLITATGQRVTLRCSPRSGDLSVYWYQQSLDQGLQFLIQYYNGEERAKGNILERFSAQQFPDLHSELNLSSLELGDSALYFCASSVGPAGGPGEQFFGPGTRLTVL.

The chain recombines TRBV18 with TRBJ2-2, with D tentatively TRBD2 (5 bases). This CDR3 contains 16 residues. Germline CDR1 reads KGHSH; CDR2 reads LQKENI. Trimming removed 5 bases at V and 0 bases at J, with 13 bases between. The CDR3 protein is CASSSYRRANTGELFF. DNA of the CDR3: TGTGCCAGCTCATCCTACCGGCGGGCGAACACCGGGGAGCTGTTTTTT.

The table lists this clone with a count of one. The chain uses TRBV5-6 and TRBJ1-2; D gene uncertain. Germline assignment: CDR1 SGHDT and CDR2 YYEEEE. This CDR3 region has 13 residues. Trimming took 4 bases from V and 4 from J, leaving 11 bases between them. Here the CDR3 DNA reads TGTGCCAGCAGCCAATCGACGGGCTATGGCTACACCTTC. It encodes CASSQSTGYGYTF. Combining the CDR3 with reference TRBV5-6 and TRBJ1-2 gives the whole variable domain DAGVTQSPTHLIKTRGQQVTLRCSPKSGHDTVSWYQQALGQGPQFIFQYYEEEERQRGNFPDRFSGHQFPNYSSELNVNALLLGDSALYLCASSQSTGYGYTFGSGTRLTVV.

The V and J genes are TRBV9 and TRBJ1-2, with TRBD1 matching 10 bases. The CDR3 has 14 residues. Per the germline V gene, CDR1 is SGDLS and CDR2 is YYNGEE. V dropped 5 bases and J dropped 8; count of bases not matched to a gene: 9. CDR3 in amino acids: CASSQAGTGDGYTF. Written as DNA, the CDR3 is TGTGCCAGCAGTCAAGCCGGGACAGGGGACGGCTACACCTTC.

The rearrangement links TRBV19 to TRBJ1-2; D ambiguous. V was trimmed by 4 bases and J by 7 bases, leaving 10 bases between them. This CDR3 is 12 amino acids long. Germline values: CDR1 LNHDA, CDR2 SQIVND (reference sequence). Here the CDR3 DNA reads TGTGCCAGTAGTAGAGACCTGTCTGGCTACACCTTC. Encoded protein: CASSRDLSGYTF.

The chain is built from TRBV19 and TRBJ2-3, with 8 bases identical to TRBD1. Losses at the gene ends were 7 bases for V and 0 bases for J; bases not matched to a gene: 6. Germline CDR1 reads LNHDA; CDR2 reads SQIVND (reference sequence). This CDR3 comprises 15 residues. This chain's CDR3 is CASNRRGQSTDTQYF. The CDR3 nucleotides read TGTGCCAGTAATCGCAGGGGGCAGAGCACAGATACGCAGTATTTT.

The chain recombines TRBV2 with TRBJ1-6; 7 positions match TRBD1. The J segment lost 7 bases and the V segment lost 5 bases, leaving 8 bases of the junction unmatched. The CDR3 has 15 amino acids. The germline gives CDR1 SNHLY, CDR2 FYNNEI. The CDR3 loop is CASSTTDRENSPLHF. The CDR3 DNA reads as TGTGCCAGCAGTACAACTGACAGGGAAAATTCACCCCTCCACTTT. Complete variable domain (other parts from reference TRBV2 and TRBJ1-6): EPEVTQTPSHQVTQMGQEVILRCVPISNHLYFYWYRQILGQKVEFLVSFYNNEISEKSEIFDDQFSVERPDGSNFTLKIRSTKLEDSAMYFCASSTTDRENSPLHFGNGTRLTVT.

A word on this clone: The DNA is omitted, as the CDR3 cannot be located on it reliably, and the CDR3 follows TCRdb's listing. V and J are TRBV5-1 and TRBJ1-2; the table's D call of TRBD1 was not tested on the DNA. Per the germline V gene, CDR1 is SGHRS and CDR2 is YFSETQ. The CDR3 spans 18 residues, counting both ends. The CDR3 is CASSLAFGQGAPGAGYAF.

V is TRBV18 and J is TRBJ1-3; TRBD1 agrees at 8 bases. The CDR3 consists of 15 residues. CDR1 KGHSH and CDR2 LQKENI come from the germline V gene. The J segment lost 2 bases and the V segment lost 3 bases, leaving 3 bases of the junction unmatched. CDR3: CASSPSTGAGNTIYF. The CDR3, as DNA: TGTGCCAGCTCACCGTCGACAGGGGCTGGAAACACCATATATTTT.

This sequence joins TRBV19 and TRBJ1-1; 7 bases agree with TRBD1. Losses at the gene ends were 5 bases for V and 0 bases for J; bases not matched to a gene: 15. This CDR3 contains 18 residues. Per the germline V gene, CDR1 is LNHDA and CDR2 is SQIVND (reference sequence). The CDR3 loop reads CASSGIPGQMFMNTEAFF. The CDR3 DNA follows: TGTGCCAGTAGTGGGATACCGGGACAGATGTTTATGAACACTGAAGCTTTCTTT. Full variable domain (outside the CDR3, taken from reference TRBV19 and TRBJ1-1): DGGITQSPKYLFRKEGQNVTLSCEQNLNHDAMYWYRQDPGQGLRLIYYSQIVNDFQKGDIAEGYSVSREKKESFPLTVTSAQKNPTAFYLCASSGIPGQMFMNTEAFFGQGTRLTVV.

The chain uses TRBV2 and TRBJ1-1; tentative D call: TRBD1 (6 bases). Germline loops: CDR1 SNHLY, CDR2 FYNNEI. Between the trimmed V and J ends, which lost 7 bases and 5 bases, there was a span of 11 bases. This CDR3 is built from 12 residues. The CDR3 coding sequence is TGTGCCAGCATAGGGGGGGGAACTGAAGCTTTCTTT. Amino acids: CASIGGGTEAFF.

This rearrangement joins TRBV9 to TRBJ1-1; TRBD1 agrees at 7 bases. Trimming took 4 bases from V and 1 from J; bases not matched to a gene: 4. The CDR3 length is 14 residues. Germline-derived CDR1 and CDR2 are SGDLS and YYNGEE. The CDR3 coding sequence is TGTGCCAGCAGCAGTCGACAGGGGAACACTGAAGCTTTCTTT. It encodes CASSSRQGNTEAFF.

V gene TRBV7-9 combines with J gene TRBJ1-2, with D perhaps TRBD1 (6 bases). This CDR3 has 13 amino acids. With 1 base removed from V and 5 bases from J, the gap between germline ends came to 8 bases. Germline CDR1 is SEHNR and CDR2 is FQNEAQ (reference sequence). The CDR3 region has the DNA TGTGCCAGCAGCTTAGGGACAGCTTATGGCTACACCTTC. Its translation: CASSLGTAYGYTF.

The chain employs TRBV7-2 and TRBJ2-1, with TRBD1 identical over 10 bases. J was trimmed by 10 bases and V by 0 bases; bases with no gene match: 6. The CDR3 spans 15 residues. In germline, CDR1 is SGHTA, CDR2 FQGNSA. This CDR3 is CASSLAGQGFREQFF. The CDR3 nucleotides are TGTGCCAGCAGCTTAGCGGGACAGGGGTTCCGCGAGCAGTTCTTC. Full variable domain (outside the CDR3, taken from reference TRBV7-2 and TRBJ2-1): GAGVSQSPSNKVTEKGKDVELRCDPISGHTALYWYRQSLGQGLEFLIYFQGNSAPDKSGLPSDRFSAERTGGSVSTLTIQRTQQEDSAVYLCASSLAGQGFREQFFGPGTRLTVL.

The V and J genes are TRBV19 and TRBJ1-3; D perhaps matches TRBD1 (5 bases). The germline V gene has CDR1 LNHDA and CDR2 SQIVND (reference sequence). The CDR3 length is 13 residues. V was trimmed by 8 bases and J by 2 bases, leaving 10 bases between them. CDR3 residues: CASVGGAGNTIYF. CDR3 nucleotide sequence: TGTGCCAGTGTCGGGGGGGCTGGAAACACCATATATTTT.